This T cell receptor (beta chain) appears in the sequencing data of a study of T-cell memory formation after mild COVID-19. About the study: The TCR clusters were mostly specific to one donor. Study-wide results and caveats: Among clones peaking at day 37 in the second wave, SARS-CoV-2 specificity remained unconfirmed.

TCRdb reprocessed the 5' RACE reads via MiXCR and lists one record per CDR3 protein. Of approximately 430,000 distinct CDR3 sequences in the sample, 20% to 30% were seen once. Notes on this clonotype: Antigen specificity is unknown.

The TCR was taken from an adult woman who had mild COVID-19 (a few samples of this study predate the infection). Cell type and time point are not known. Material: PBMCs or a T cell subset sorted from them (not recorded which).

The CDR3 here is CASTPPGGRTEAFF. CDR3 nucleotide sequence: TGTGCCAGCACTCCCCCGGGGGGAAGGACTGAAGCTTTCTTT. The chain recombines TRBV6-5 with TRBJ1-1; D perhaps matches TRBD1 (5 bases). The CDR3 runs 14 residues. V lost 7 bases to trimming and J lost 5 bases, with 17 bases between them. Per the germline V gene, CDR1 is MNHEY and CDR2 is SVGAGI.